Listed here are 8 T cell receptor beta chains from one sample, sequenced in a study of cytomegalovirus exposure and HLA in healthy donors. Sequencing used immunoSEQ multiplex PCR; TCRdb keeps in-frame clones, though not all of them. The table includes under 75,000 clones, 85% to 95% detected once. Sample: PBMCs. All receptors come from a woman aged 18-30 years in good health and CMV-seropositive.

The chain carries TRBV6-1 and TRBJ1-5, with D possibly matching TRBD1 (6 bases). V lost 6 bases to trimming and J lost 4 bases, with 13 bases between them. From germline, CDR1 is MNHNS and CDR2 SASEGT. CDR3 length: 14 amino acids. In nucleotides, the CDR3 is TGTGCCAGCAGAAGGGACATCCAAAATCAGCCCCAGCATTTT. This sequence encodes CASRRDIQNQPQHF.

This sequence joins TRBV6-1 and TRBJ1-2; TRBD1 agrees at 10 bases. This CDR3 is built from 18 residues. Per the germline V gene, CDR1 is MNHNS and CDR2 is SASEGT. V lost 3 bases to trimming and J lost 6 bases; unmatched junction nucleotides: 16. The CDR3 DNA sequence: TGTGCCAGCAGTGACCGGACAGGGGGGGCGTGGATTTTCAATGGCTACACCTTC. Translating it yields CASSDRTGGAWIFNGYTF.

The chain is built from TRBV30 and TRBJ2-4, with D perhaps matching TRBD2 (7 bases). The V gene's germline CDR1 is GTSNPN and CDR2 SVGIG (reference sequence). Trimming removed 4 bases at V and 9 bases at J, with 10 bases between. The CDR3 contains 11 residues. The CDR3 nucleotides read TGTGCCTGGAAGGGGGAGGGCATTCAGTACTTC. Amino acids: CAWKGEGIQYF. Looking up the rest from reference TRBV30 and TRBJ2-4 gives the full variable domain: SQTIHQWPATLVQPVGSPLSLECTVEGTSNPNLYWYRQAAGRGLQLLFYSVGIGQISSEVPQNLSASRPQDRQFILSSKKLLLSDSGFYLCAWKGEGIQYFGAGTRLSVL.

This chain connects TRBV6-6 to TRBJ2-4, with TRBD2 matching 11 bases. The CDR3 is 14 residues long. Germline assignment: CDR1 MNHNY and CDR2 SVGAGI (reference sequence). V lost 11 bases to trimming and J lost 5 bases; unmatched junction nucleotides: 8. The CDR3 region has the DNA TGTGCCCTCAGCGTAGCGGGAGGGGAAAACATTCAGTACTTC. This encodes CALSVAGGENIQYF.

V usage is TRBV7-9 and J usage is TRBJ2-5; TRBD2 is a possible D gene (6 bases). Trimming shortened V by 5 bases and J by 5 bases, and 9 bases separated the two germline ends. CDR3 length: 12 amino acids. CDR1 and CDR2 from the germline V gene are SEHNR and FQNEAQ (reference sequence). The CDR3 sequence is CASSTAGETQYF. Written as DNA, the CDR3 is TGTGCCAGCAGCACGGCGGGGGAGACCCAGTACTTC.

The CDR3 DNA reads as TGCGCCAGCAGCTTGGCCTCAGGGAACACTGAAGCTTTCTTT. Translated, it gives CASSLASGNTEAFF. This chain links TRBV5-1 with TRBJ1-1; D is unclear. The CDR3 is 14 residues long. V lost 0 bases, J lost 1 base, and 7 bases lay in between. Germline V lookup: CDR1 SGHRS, CDR2 YFSETQ.

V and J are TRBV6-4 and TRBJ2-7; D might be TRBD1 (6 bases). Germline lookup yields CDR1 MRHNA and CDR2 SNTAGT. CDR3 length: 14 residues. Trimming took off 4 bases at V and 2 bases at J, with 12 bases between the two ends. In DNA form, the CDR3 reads TGTGCCAGCAGTGTCCGCCAGGGGCCCTACGAGCAGTACTTC. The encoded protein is CASSVRQGPYEQYF.

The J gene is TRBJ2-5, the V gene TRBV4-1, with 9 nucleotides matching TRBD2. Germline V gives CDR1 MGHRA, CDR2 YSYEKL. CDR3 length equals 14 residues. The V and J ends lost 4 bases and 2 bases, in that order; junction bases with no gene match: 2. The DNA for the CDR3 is TGCGCCAGCAGCCTTCTAGCGGGGCAAGAGACCCAGTACTTC. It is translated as CASSLLAGQETQYF.